A selection of T cell receptor beta chains follows, all from one sample in a study of blood T cell repertoires in COVID-19. Clones were sequenced by immunoSEQ multiplex PCR, and TCRdb holds only the in-frame ones, with some missing. The table includes 240,000 or so clones, 80% to 90% detected once. Sequencing was done on a sample of PBMCs or T cells enriched from blood (not recorded which). The origin of the receptors is a man aged 45-65 years who had been exposed to COVID-19. CDR3s include the opening cysteine and the closing phenylalanine or tryptophan. Fields, in order: J gene, clone size, D gene, V gene, CDR3 protein. The D gene is left open where the match is weak. Rows give clone size only sometimes, using once, few, many, or a class for an expanded clone.

TRBJ1-4	.	.	TRBV25-1	CASSGRENEKLFF
TRBJ1-1	once	.	TRBV28	CASTSRLDTEAFF
TRBJ1-2	.	TRBD1	TRBV5-6	CASSWDRGYYGYTF
TRBJ1-5	.	.	TRBV4-1	CASRPPGSNQPQHF
TRBJ2-5	.	.	TRBV5-1	CASSLGQGTLQETQYF
TRBJ2-5	.	.	TRBV6-5	CASDNRGRRETQYF
TRBJ1-6	few	.	TRBV2	CASREHSSYNSPLHF
TRBJ1-1	.	.	TRBV5-1	CASSFRGGTTNTEAFF
TRBJ2-5	.	TRBD1	TRBV7-6	CASSVGTGGDIGETQYF
TRBJ2-1	.	.	TRBV10-3	CAISRADEQFF
TRBJ2-3	.	TRBD2	TRBV24-1	CATSDWTSGGRDTQYF
TRBJ2-3	.	TRBD2	TRBV5-4	CASTVGLASTDTQYF
TRBJ1-2	.	.	TRBV9	CASSVNRVGANYGYTF
TRBJ2-3	.	TRBD2	TRBV11-2	CASSLLPSGITDTQYF
TRBJ2-3	.	.	TRBV24-1	CATSDPEAGPSTDTQYF
TRBJ1-6	.	.	TRBV27	CASSLDFDHRGLYNSPLHF
TRBJ1-2	.	.	TRBV28	CASTQIPRSYGYTF
TRBJ2-3	.	TRBD1	TRBV5-1	CASSGGQSSWHTQYF
TRBJ2-6	.	TRBD1	TRBV5-1	CASSLSGGAGANVLTF
TRBJ1-1	once	TRBD1	TRBV9	CASSATGYYTEAFF
TRBJ2-6	.	.	TRBV5-8	CASSFRDSGANVLTF
TRBJ1-4	.	.	TRBV12-3/TRBV12-4	CASSSRGREKLFF
TRBJ1-2	.	TRBD1	TRBV7-9	CASSLDRIYGYTF
TRBJ1-4	.	.	TRBV9	CASSVTTGGTNEKLFF
TRBJ1-5	once	.	TRBV30	CAWAGGSNTNQPQHF
TRBJ1-5	few	TRBD1	TRBV5-1	CASSLTTGGTQPQHF
TRBJ1-2	few	TRBD1	TRBV5-6	CASSLLGDRGAYTF
TRBJ2-5	.	.	TRBV9	CASSPTSKETQYF
TRBJ2-2	.	TRBD2	TRBV24-1	CATSDSGTSGYTGELFF
TRBJ1-6	few	.	TRBV2	CATRVFEGSPLHF
TRBJ2-7	.	.	TRBV9	CASSVGRGGYEQYF
TRBJ1-2	few	.	TRBV23-1	CASSQLGSGIKMAYGYTF
TRBJ1-2	.	.	TRBV6-5	CATKRGGPPYGYTF
TRBJ1-1	.	.	TRBV11-2	CASSLYSEAFF
TRBJ1-2	.	TRBD1	TRBV10-3	CAISNKGQGAGGYTF
TRBJ1-5	once	TRBD1	TRBV27	CASRSTGGHSNQPQHF
TRBJ1-1	.	TRBD1	TRBV28	CASTGDRGITEAFF
TRBJ2-3	.	TRBD1	TRBV18	CASSPGQIVDTQYF
TRBJ2-3	.	TRBD2	TRBV2	CASNLAGQADTQYF
TRBJ2-5	.	TRBD2	TRBV27	CASSSLSSGSFETQYF
TRBJ2-3	.	TRBD2	TRBV6-5	CASTKAGARTDTQYF
TRBJ1-1	.	TRBD1	TRBV29-1	CSVGQGHTEAFF
TRBJ2-1	.	TRBD1	TRBV7-7	CASSLGTGKGGNEQFF
TRBJ1-1	once	TRBD1	TRBV5-1	CASSSQGASTEAFF
TRBJ1-2	.	TRBD1	TRBV19	CASSIAPRDSPRSMGYTF
TRBJ2-3	.	TRBD2	TRBV28	CASSRDAILAGDLTDTQYF
TRBJ1-2	.	.	TRBV4-2	CASSQDTGRETGYTF
TRBJ1-2	few	.	TRBV3-1/TRBV3-2	CASSQSGSSNYGYTF
TRBJ1-2	.	TRBD1	TRBV3-1/TRBV3-2	CASSPGYGQGGYTF
TRBJ2-5	.	TRBD2	TRBV5-4	CASSLALAGSQETQYF
TRBJ2-4	.	TRBD2	TRBV6-2/TRBV6-3	CASSYSYLRLAGEKNIQYF
TRBJ2-5	.	TRBD2	TRBV5-1	CASSPRTSGQETQYF
TRBJ1-2	.	.	TRBV11-3	CASSLGGTNYGYTF
TRBJ1-2	.	.	TRBV28	CASSLVGLWYTF
TRBJ1-4	few	.	TRBV5-1	CASSFQGNEKLFF
TRBJ1-3	.	.	TRBV11-3	CASSSGSQAGNTIYF